The 30 T cell receptor beta chains given below trace back to one sample, sequenced in a study of blood T cell repertoires in COVID-19. TCRdb's table, derived via immunoSEQ multiplex PCR, lists solely in-frame clones and lacks some. The table records around 340,000 clones, roughly 85% of them present only once. Sequenced input: PBMCs or T cells enriched from blood (not recorded which). Source of these receptors: a woman aged 40-49 years with acute COVID-19.

The genes are TRBV28 and TRBJ1-5; 8 nucleotides line up with TRBD1. The ends lost 5 bases at V and 5 bases at J; junction bases unmatched: 2. The germline CDR1 and CDR2 sequences are MDHEN and SYDVKM. The CDR3 loop spans 13 amino acids. The CDR3 protein is CASSPDRDQPQHF. The CDR3, as DNA: TGTGCCAGCAGTCCGGACAGGGATCAGCCCCAGCATTTT.

This chain uses TRBV5-1 with TRBJ2-5; D is possibly TRBD1 (5 bases). The CDR3 spans 16 residues. CDR1 and CDR2 from the germline V gene are SGHRS and YFSETQ. The V end was cut by 1 base, the J end by 1 base, with 14 bases between. The chain's CDR3 is CASSLLGVRAQETQYF. The DNA for the CDR3 is TGCGCCAGCAGCTTGTTAGGGGTTAGGGCCCAAGAGACCCAGTACTTC.

The chain combines TRBV6-2 or TRBV6-3 with TRBJ2-3; D not resolved. V gave up 6 bases and J gave up 6 bases, with 10 bases separating them. The germline V gene has CDR1 MNHEY and CDR2 SVGEGT. The CDR3 spans 12 residues. CDR3 region: CASSSTVDTQYF. CDR3 DNA: TGTGCCAGCAGCTCCACGGTGGATACGCAGTATTTT.

The rearrangement joins TRBV27 to TRBJ2-1; TRBD1 aligns across 10 bases. The CDR3 is 14 amino acids. The J segment lost 7 bases and the V segment lost 5 bases, leaving 5 bases of the junction unmatched. The germline V gene encodes CDR1 MNHEY and CDR2 SMNVEV (reference sequence). For the CDR3, the DNA is TGTGCCAGCAGTCGGACAGGGGGTTGGAATGAGCAGTTCTTC. Translating gives CASSRTGGWNEQFF.

The chain couples TRBV5-4 to TRBJ2-7; D possibly corresponds to TRBD1 (6 bases). V dropped 5 bases and J dropped 0 bases, with 12 bases sitting between them. This CDR3 is 14 amino acids long. Germline CDR1 is SGHNT and CDR2 is YYREEE (reference sequence). Here the CDR3 DNA reads TGTGCCAGCAGTACCGACAGGTTCTCCTACGAGCAGTACTTC. This sequence encodes CASSTDRFSYEQYF.

This sequence joins TRBV19 and TRBJ1-2; 11 nucleotides agree with TRBD1. The germline V gene has CDR1 LNHDA and CDR2 SQIVND (reference sequence). The V segment lost 4 bases and the J segment 1 base; nucleotides outside the gene matches: 2. CDR3 length: 15 amino acids. The CDR3 loop reads CASSTGTGGNYGYTF. The CDR3 bases are TGTGCCAGTAGTACCGGGACAGGGGGTAACTATGGCTACACCTTC. The full variable domain, with the rest looked up from reference TRBV19 and TRBJ1-2, is DGGITQSPKYLFRKEGQNVTLSCEQNLNHDAMYWYRQDPGQGLRLIYYSQIVNDFQKGDIAEGYSVSREKKESFPLTVTSAQKNPTAFYLCASSTGTGGNYGYTFGSGTRLTVV.

The chain combines TRBV18 with TRBJ1-1; D uncertain. The CDR3 sequence is 14 residues long. The germline CDR1 and CDR2 sequences are KGHSH and LQKENI. Trimming took off 3 bases at V and 2 bases at J, with 10 bases between the two ends. DNA for the CDR3: TGTGCCAGCTCACCCTCGTTGGGCAACACTGAAGCTTTCTTT. Translated, it gives CASSPSLGNTEAFF.

In DNA form, the CDR3 reads TGCGCCAGCAGCTCAACAACGTCTGGGGCCAACGTCCTGACTTTC. Amino acid sequence: CASSSTTSGANVLTF. The chain is built from TRBV5-1 and TRBJ2-6; no reliable D call. The CDR3 is made up of 15 amino acids. V was clipped by 3 bases and J by 1 base, with 8 bases between them. The germline CDR1 and CDR2 sequences are SGHRS and YFSETQ.

The chain joins TRBV7-2 to TRBJ1-5; a possible D gene is TRBD1 (6 bases). The CDR3 is 13 residues long. CDR1 is SGHTA and CDR2 is FQGNSA in the germline V gene. Trimming stripped 4 bases from V and 4 bases from J, with 8 bases between. CDR3 nucleotide sequence: TGTGCCAGCAGCTGGACAGAGAATCAGCCCCAGCATTTT. Residues: CASSWTENQPQHF.

This clone was recorded a few times. The chain uses TRBV3-1 (or the pseudogene TRBV3-2) and TRBJ1-1; TRBD1 is a possible D gene (6 bases). V dropped 5 bases and J dropped 6 bases, with 19 bases sitting between them. This CDR3 is 15 amino acids long. In germline, CDR1 is LGHDT, CDR2 YNNKEL (reference sequence). The CDR3 is CASSREGQLTSEAFF. The CDR3 DNA reads as TGTGCCAGCAGCAGGGAAGGACAGTTGACTTCTGAAGCTTTCTTT.

This clone was picked up one time. The chain uses TRBV5-1 and TRBJ2-2; TRBD1 is a possible D gene (5 bases). V was clipped by 3 bases and J by 7 bases, with 16 bases between them. CDR1 and CDR2 (germline): SGHRS, YFSETQ. This CDR3 comprises 15 residues. The chain's CDR3 is CASSSKTTGDGELFF. The CDR3, as DNA: TGCGCCAGCAGCTCTAAGACCACAGGAGACGGGGAGCTGTTTTTT.

The V call is TRBV15, the J call TRBJ2-3; a weak D match, TRBD2 (7 bases). V lost 5 bases and J 2 bases, leaving 23 bases between the germline ends. Germline-derived CDR1 and CDR2 are LNHNV and YYDKDF (reference sequence). The CDR3 extends over 18 amino acids. The CDR3 spells CATSASDGGRLSTDTQYF. DNA for the CDR3: TGTGCCACCAGCGCAAGCGACGGGGGGCGCTTGTCCACAGATACGCAGTATTTT.

The chain joins TRBV7-9 to TRBJ2-2, with 9 nucleotides matching TRBD1. CDR1 and CDR2 (germline): SEHNR, FQNEAQ (reference sequence). V dropped 5 bases and J dropped 13; count of bases not matched to a gene: 14. There are 15 residues in the CDR3. CDR3 residues: CASSTLDRGHRGLFF. CDR3 bases: TGTGCCAGCAGCACCTTGGACAGGGGCCATCGGGGGCTGTTTTTT.

In this sample, this clone turned up once. This same CDR3 is encoded by further DNA sequences in the sample. This chain uses TRBV12-5 with TRBJ2-2; D is perhaps TRBD1 (5 bases). CDR3 size: 12 residues. Trimming shortened V by 6 bases and J by 13 bases, and 15 bases separated the two germline ends. From germline, CDR1 is LGHNT and CDR2 FRNRAP. CDR3 sequence reads: CASGWVQGRLFF. The CDR3 region has the DNA TGTGCTAGTGGCTGGGTTCAGGGAAGGCTGTTTTTT.

The gene calls are TRBV19 and TRBJ2-7, with a possible D match to TRBD2 (6 bases). This CDR3 spans 14 amino acids. V lost 10 bases to trimming and J lost 2 bases, with 18 bases between them. Germline assignment: CDR1 LNHDA and CDR2 SQIVND (reference sequence). This CDR3 reads CATQLKGGPYEQYF. The CDR3 DNA reads as TGTGCCACCCAATTGAAGGGAGGCCCCTACGAGCAGTACTTC. The full variable domain, in which reference TRBV19 and TRBJ2-7 provide the parts outside the CDR3, is DGGITQSPKYLFRKEGQNVTLSCEQNLNHDAMYWYRQDPGQGLRLIYYSQIVNDFQKGDIAEGYSVSREKKESFPLTVTSAQKNPTAFYLCATQLKGGPYEQYFGPGTRLTVT.

A few counts support this clone. This sequence joins TRBV7-9 and TRBJ1-4; TRBD1 might be the D (6 bases). CDR1 is SEHNR, CDR2 FQNEAQ, per germline (reference sequence). The CDR3 is made up of 16 amino acids. Trimming took 5 bases from V and 5 from J, leaving 18 bases between them. CDR3 in amino acids: CASSPGPGHGNEKLFF. The DNA of the CDR3 is TGTGCCAGCAGCCCGGGACCGGGACACGGAAATGAAAAACTGTTTTTT.

The chain combines TRBV12-5 with TRBJ2-5; D is perhaps TRBD1 (6 bases). The V and J ends lost 0 bases and 2 bases respectively, with 13 bases between them. Germline V gene data show CDR1 as LGHNT and CDR2 as FRNRAP. CDR3 length: 16 amino acids. The CDR3 nucleotides are TGTGCTAGTGGTTTGGTACTGGAGGACAGACAAGAGACCCAGTACTTC. It encodes CASGLVLEDRQETQYF.

The count of this clone is one. This sequence joins TRBV19 and TRBJ1-5, with 9 bases that match TRBD1. The CDR3 runs to 14 residues. V lost 3 bases, J lost 5 bases, and 2 bases stayed unmatched. The germline V gene has CDR1 LNHDA and CDR2 SQIVND (reference sequence). CDR3 amino acids: CASSMDRGDQPQHF. Written as DNA, the CDR3 is TGTGCCAGTAGTATGGACAGGGGAGATCAGCCCCAGCATTTT.

The gene calls are TRBV6-2 or TRBV6-3 and TRBJ1-5; D is undetermined. Deletions cut 6 bases from V and 4 bases from J, with 16 bases between. The CDR3 runs 15 residues. Germline V gene data show CDR1 as MNHEY and CDR2 as SVGEGT. In nucleotides, the CDR3 is TGTGCCAGCAGCCAAAACATCTTGGTTAATCAGCCCCAGCATTTT. Translated: CASSQNILVNQPQHF.

The rearrangement joins TRBV7-3 to TRBJ2-1, with 14 positions matching TRBD2. Germline V gene sequence: CDR1 SGHTA, CDR2 FQGTGA. The CDR3 has 15 residues. Trimming cost V 2 bases and J 10 bases; bases outside gene matches: 4. For the CDR3, the DNA is TGTGCCAGCAGCTTAGGACTAGCGGGGGGACGCGAGCAGTTCTTC. Its translation is CASSLGLAGGREQFF.

The rearrangement joins TRBV15 to TRBJ2-1, with D perhaps matching TRBD2 (5 bases). Germline CDR1 LNHNV, CDR2 YYDKDF (reference sequence). The CDR3 length is 16 residues. V lost 0 bases, J lost 0 bases, and 9 bases lay in between. The CDR3 is CATSRDRGSSYNEQFF. The CDR3 DNA reads as TGTGCCACCAGCAGAGATCGGGGAAGCTCCTACAATGAGCAGTTCTTC.

CDR3 DNA sequence: TGCGCCAGCAGCCCGGACAGGTGGGATAATTCACCCCTCCACTTT. Translation: CASSPDRWDNSPLHF. The V call is TRBV4-3, the J call TRBJ1-6, with 7 bases lining up with TRBD1. The germline gives CDR1 LGHNA, CDR2 YSLEER. This CDR3 spans 15 amino acids. The junction had 5 bases not matched to a gene; V was cut back by 4 bases and J by 5 bases.

The gene calls are TRBV6-2 or TRBV6-3 and TRBJ1-2, with 9 bases fitting TRBD1. The V segment lost 5 bases and the J segment 5 bases; nucleotides outside the gene matches: 6. The CDR3 contains 14 residues. Germline CDR1 MNHEY, CDR2 SVGEGT. The chain's CDR3 is CASSRDRVGYGYTF. Written as DNA, the CDR3 is TGTGCCAGCAGTCGGGACAGGGTTGGGTATGGCTACACCTTC.

The rearrangement links TRBV3-1 (or the pseudogene TRBV3-2) to TRBJ1-1; no firm D call. The V end was cut by 0 bases, the J end by 4 bases, with 12 bases between. The CDR3 runs 15 residues. Looked up from germline, CDR1 is LGHDT and CDR2 is YNNKEL (reference sequence). DNA of the CDR3: TGTGCCAGCAGCCAAGACGCAACGGTGAGCACTGAAGCTTTCTTT. Translation gives CASSQDATVSTEAFF.

The gene calls are TRBV28 and TRBJ2-6, with 9 positions matching TRBD1. The CDR3 is 18 amino acids. Unmatched junction bases numbered 13, after V lost 7 bases and J lost 3 bases. Germline V gene sequence: CDR1 MDHEN, CDR2 SYDVKM. CDR3 residues: CASTPTGQGLSGANVLTF. The DNA for the CDR3 is TGTGCCAGCACCCCGACGGGACAGGGCCTGAGTGGGGCCAACGTCCTGACTTTC.

The V and J genes are TRBV2 and TRBJ2-3, with 10 nucleotides matching TRBD2. Trimming at V came to 4 bases and at J to 3 bases, leaving 4 bases not matched to a gene. The germline V gene encodes CDR1 SNHLY and CDR2 FYNNEI. CDR3 length equals 15 residues. The CDR3 DNA is TGTGCCAGCAGTGGTAGCGGGAGGTTGACAGATACGCAGTATTTT. Translation: CASSGSGRLTDTQYF.

This clone showed up just a few times. This chain links TRBV18 with TRBJ1-1; perhaps TRBD1 as D (5 bases). V was clipped by 4 bases and J by 0 bases, with 12 bases between them. Germline V gene lookup returns CDR1 KGHSH and CDR2 LQKENI. The length of the CDR3 is 15 residues. CDR3 DNA: TGTGCCAGCTCACAGGAGGGGCAGTTGAACACTGAAGCTTTCTTT. Protein sequence: CASSQEGQLNTEAFF.

J is TRBJ1-1 and V is TRBV19; no clear D. The CDR3 runs to 17 residues. With 7 bases removed from V and 0 bases from J, the gap between germline ends came to 21 bases. In germline, CDR1 is LNHDA, CDR2 SQIVND (reference sequence). In nucleotides, the CDR3 is TGTGCCAGTACCCAGACCCAAAACTGGGAGCTGAACACTGAAGCTTTCTTT. Its translation is CASTQTQNWELNTEAFF.

This clone was seen a single time. The CDR3 DNA sequence: TGCGCCAGCAGCCTGGGAGGGACAGGGGGCTACGAGCAGTACTTC. This translates into CASSLGGTGGYEQYF. J is TRBJ2-7 and V is TRBV5-1; 11 bases agree with TRBD1. V shed 4 bases, J shed 3 bases, and the junction held 6 bases outside the gene matches. The V gene's germline CDR1 is SGHRS and CDR2 YFSETQ. The CDR3 contains 15 residues.

This chain connects TRBV9 to TRBJ2-2; no firm D call. The CDR3 consists of 13 residues. Germline loops: CDR1 SGDLS, CDR2 YYNGEE. Trimming left V 0 bases short and J 5 bases short, with 5 bases between. In nucleotides, the CDR3 is TGTGCCAGCAGCGTAGGGCCAACCGGGGAGCTGTTTTTT. It translates to CASSVGPTGELFF.